These 22 T cell receptor beta chains share one sample of origin, sequenced in a study of brain metastases from non-small cell lung cancer (dated by TCRdb to the late 2010s). Libraries were prepared through the immunoSEQ multiplex PCR assay. The table was pulled from immuneACCESS by TCRdb, which kept in-frame rearrangements only. Such tables lose some clones; where checked, under half of the loss comes from unresolved V genes, and the rest has no known cause. The sample profile shows a few thousand clones; about 90% of them were found once. More than 3% of the sample rests with the top ten. Material: primary lung tumor tissue. The cell subset or site label of this sample denotes: primary lung tumor paired with brain metastasis. The receptors shown here come from a donor aged 40 or older with non-small cell lung cancer.

This rearrangement joins TRBV19 to TRBJ1-2; 8 bases align to TRBD1. Trimming took 2 bases from V and 4 from J; bases not matched to a gene: 6. The CDR3 is 15 residues long. The V gene's germline CDR1 is LNHDA and CDR2 SQIVND (reference sequence). The CDR3 nucleotides read TGTGCCAGTAGTATACCAGGGGGCAGGTTCTATGGCTACACCTTC. It encodes CASSIPGGRFYGYTF.

The chain uses TRBV12-5 and TRBJ2-3; maybe TRBD2 (6 bases). The CDR3 loop spans 15 amino acids. Trimming pared 6 bases from V and 3 bases from J, leaving 16 bases between. CDR1 and CDR2 (germline): LGHNT, FRNRAP. The CDR3: CASGPLASGTDTQYF. For the CDR3, the DNA is TGTGCTAGTGGACCCCTAGCGTCAGGGACAGATACGCAGTATTTT.

This sequence joins TRBV2 and TRBJ2-1; D gene uncertain. V lost 4 bases and J 0 bases, leaving 16 bases between the germline ends. Germline V gene data show CDR1 as SNHLY and CDR2 as FYNNEI. The CDR3 contains 17 residues. CDR3 sequence reads: CASSGPPPGTSYNEQFF. The CDR3 DNA is TGTGCCAGCAGTGGTCCCCCTCCGGGTACCTCCTACAATGAGCAGTTCTTC.

The rearrangement joins TRBV5-6 to TRBJ1-1, with D possibly matching TRBD1 (6 bases). The CDR3 runs to 15 residues. Per germline, CDR1 SGHDT and CDR2 YYEEEE. V was clipped by 0 bases and J by 0 bases, with 9 bases between them. The CDR3 bases are TGTGCCAGCAGCTTGGGGCAGGGGCTGAACACTGAAGCTTTCTTT. The encoded protein is CASSLGQGLNTEAFF.

V is TRBV7-2 and J is TRBJ1-2, with no clear D. With 3 bases removed from V and 2 bases from J, the gap between germline ends came to 7 bases. Germline V gene data show CDR1 as SGHTA and CDR2 as FQGNSA. This CDR3 region has 13 residues. The CDR3 reads CASSLIGNYGYTF. The CDR3 DNA reads as TGTGCCAGCAGCTTGATAGGGAACTATGGCTACACCTTC. Supplemented by reference TRBV7-2 and TRBJ1-2, the full variable domain reads GAGVSQSPSNKVTEKGKDVELRCDPISGHTALYWYRQSLGQGLEFLIYFQGNSAPDKSGLPSDRFSAERTGGSVSTLTIQRTQQEDSAVYLCASSLIGNYGYTFGSGTRLTVV.

J is TRBJ2-7 and V is TRBV7-3; D may correspond to TRBD1 or TRBD2 (5 bases each). The germline V and J ends were trimmed by 4 bases and 7 bases, with 14 bases remaining between them. Germline V gives CDR1 SGHTA, CDR2 FQGTGA. CDR3 length equals 13 residues. The CDR3 region has the DNA TGTGCCAGCAGCTCGGGACCTTTAAGGGAGCAGTACTTC. Amino acid sequence: CASSSGPLREQYF.

The CDR3 DNA is TGTGCCAGCAGTTTGATAGGCTACGAGCAGTACTTC. Translated, it gives CASSLIGYEQYF. The rearrangement uses TRBV12-3 or TRBV12-4 and TRBJ2-7; D ambiguous. V lost 3 bases, J lost 3 bases, and 6 bases lay in between. This CDR3 comprises 12 residues.

The gene calls are TRBV12-3 or TRBV12-4 and TRBJ2-5, with a tentative D call TRBD2 (6 bases). V gave up 10 bases and J gave up 9 bases, with 21 bases separating them. This CDR3 has 13 residues. The CDR3 DNA reads TGTGCCACCGCGGGGTCTAGGGAAGGGGCCCAGTACTTC. Translated, it gives CATAGSREGAQYF.

The chain joins TRBV19 to TRBJ1-1; no reliable D call. This CDR3 region has 14 residues. Germline-derived CDR1 and CDR2 are LNHDA and SQIVND (reference sequence). V was pared by 3 bases and J by 4 bases, with 12 bases between. The CDR3 DNA reads as TGTGCCAGTAGTATCGGTGGAGAAGCCACTGAAGCTTTCTTT. Its translation: CASSIGGEATEAFF.

The chain is built from TRBV7-6 and TRBJ2-1, with 7 bases aligning to TRBD1. This CDR3 spans 15 amino acids. The J segment lost 5 bases and the V segment lost 7 bases, leaving 11 bases of the junction unmatched. Germline CDR1 SGHVS, CDR2 FNYEAQ. CDR3 loop: CASTQGVIRNNEQFF. The CDR3 region has the DNA TGTGCCAGCACTCAGGGGGTGATTCGGAACAATGAGCAGTTCTTC. The variable domain in full, completed from reference TRBV7-6 and TRBJ2-1, reads GAGVSQSPRYKVTKRGQDVALRCDPISGHVSLYWYRQALGQGPEFLTYFNYEAQQDKSGLPNDRFSAERPEGSISTLTIQRTEQRDSAMYRCASTQGVIRNNEQFFGPGTRLTVL.

For the CDR3, the DNA is TGTGCCAGCAGCTTAGAGGGGAGGGCGGGAGAGACCCAGTACTTC. Translating gives CASSLEGRAGETQYF. The chain joins TRBV11-3 to TRBJ2-5, with 7 bases that match TRBD2. This CDR3 is 15 amino acids long. Germline V gives CDR1 SGHNT, CDR2 YENEEA. V trimming: 0 bases; J trimming: 4 bases; junction bases outside the gene matches: 5.

The V and J genes are TRBV5-8 and TRBJ1-4; 7 nucleotides agree with TRBD1. Unmatched junction bases numbered 4, after V lost 5 bases and J lost 0 bases. CDR1 SGHTS and CDR2 YDEGEE come from the germline V gene. The length of the CDR3 is 15 residues. The CDR3 DNA follows: TGTGCCAGCAGTTTACAGGGGTCAACTAATGAAAAACTGTTTTTT. This gives the protein CASSLQGSTNEKLFF.

The chain is built from TRBV4-2 and TRBJ2-1; perhaps D is TRBD1 or TRBD2 (5 bases each). The germline V gene encodes CDR1 LGHNA and CDR2 YNFKEQ. This CDR3 has 13 amino acids. Trimming took 1 base from V and 7 from J, leaving 8 bases between them. CDR3 DNA sequence: TGTGCCAGCAGCCAAGGGGGGATAAATGAGCAGTTCTTC. Translating it yields CASSQGGINEQFF.

CDR3 coding DNA: TGTGCCATCTCCCGCGGAGATACGCAGTATTTT. Its translation: CAISRGDTQYF. The rearrangement joins TRBV10-3 to TRBJ2-3; D gene uncertain. The CDR3 sequence is 11 residues long. The V end was cut by 8 bases, the J end by 5 bases, with 8 bases between. Germline CDR1 and CDR2: ENHRY and SYGVKD.

The chain has TRBV5-6 and TRBJ2-3, with 10 nucleotides matching TRBD1. J was trimmed by 1 base and V by 0 bases; bases with no gene match: 5. Germline loops: CDR1 SGHDT, CDR2 YYEEEE. The CDR3 consists of 17 residues. The CDR3 nucleotides are TGTGCCAGCAGCTTGGTCACCGGGACAGGGGGCACAGATACGCAGTATTTT. This gives the protein CASSLVTGTGGTDTQYF.

Here the CDR3 reads CASKEGSGTTGELFF. CDR3 nucleotide sequence: TGTGCCAGCAAGGAGGGTAGCGGGACCACCGGGGAGCTGTTTTTT. The chain uses TRBV28 and TRBJ2-2; 8 bases are shared with TRBD2. Trimming cost V 7 bases and J 4 bases; bases outside gene matches: 8. The CDR3 covers 15 residues. Germline CDR1 MDHEN, CDR2 SYDVKM.

The CDR3: CASSQVSGRAFFTDTQYF. The DNA for the CDR3 is TGCGCCAGCAGCCAAGTCAGCGGGAGGGCCTTTTTCACAGATACGCAGTATTTT. The gene calls are TRBV4-1 and TRBJ2-3, with 10 bases fitting TRBD2. Germline V lookup: CDR1 MGHRA, CDR2 YSYEKL. The junction had 9 bases not matched to a gene; V was cut back by 1 base and J by 2 bases. This CDR3 contains 18 residues.

V is TRBV6-6 and J is TRBJ2-5; 8 nucleotides align to TRBD2. Germline V gene sequence: CDR1 MNHNY, CDR2 SVGAGI (reference sequence). J was trimmed by 5 bases and V by 4 bases; bases with no gene match: 9. The CDR3 extends over 15 amino acids. The CDR3 nucleotides are TGTGCCAGCAGTTTCGGGGGGGGACTTTGGGAGACCCAGTACTTC. Amino acids: CASSFGGGLWETQYF.

This clone was observed a handful of times. The chain carries TRBV6-5 and TRBJ1-2; perhaps TRBD1 as D (5 bases). Germline values: CDR1 MNHEY, CDR2 SVGAGI. This CDR3 has 15 amino acids. The V end was cut by 0 bases, the J end by 4 bases, with 12 bases between. CDR3 in amino acids: CASSYSFQGAYGYTF. The CDR3 DNA reads as TGTGCCAGCAGTTACTCGTTTCAGGGCGCCTATGGCTACACCTTC.

The rearrangement links TRBV7-2 to TRBJ1-2; the D is unclear. CDR3 length equals 14 residues. The V end was cut by 3 bases, the J end by 1 base, with 9 bases between. Looked up from germline, CDR1 is SGHTA and CDR2 is FQGNSA. CDR3 in amino acids: CASSFESLNYGYTF. The DNA for the CDR3 is TGTGCCAGCAGCTTTGAGTCCCTTAACTATGGCTACACCTTC.

Note on this clone: An end of the junction differs from the germline gene, which may be a read error. The chain joins TRBV12-5 to TRBJ2-7; TRBD1 might be the D (6 bases). The length of the CDR3 is 14 residues. Germline V gives CDR1 LGHNT, CDR2 FRNRAP. The DNA of the CDR3 is TGTGCTAGTGGTTTGACCCAAACGACAGGTCCAAACAACTTC. This translates into CASGLTQTTGPNNF.

V is TRBV23-1 and J is TRBJ1-1; D ambiguous. TRBV23-1 is annotated as an ORF whose role is uncertain. V lost 11 bases to trimming and J lost 4 bases, with 11 bases between them. The CDR3 is 11 amino acids. The CDR3 loop reads CAPRQLTEAFF. The CDR3 DNA reads TGCGCCCCACGGCAGCTCACTGAAGCTTTCTTT.